Presented here are 9 T cell receptor beta chains from one specimen sequenced in a study of blood T cell repertoires in COVID-19. Clones were read by immunoSEQ multiplex PCR, and TCRdb kept only the in-frame ones, dropping some. The sample shows some 200,000 clones, approximately 84% of them seen only once. Material: peripheral blood. The receptors were gathered from a woman aged 45-60 years with active or convalescent COVID-19.

This clone was observed at least ten times. Here the CDR3 reads CASRAGGGEAFF. CDR3 coding DNA: TGTGCCAGCAGGGCGGGGGGGGGAGAAGCTTTCTTT. The rearrangement uses TRBV6-5 and TRBJ1-1; tentative D call: TRBD1 (5 bases). V was shortened by 6 bases and J by 8 bases, with 13 bases between the two germline ends. The CDR3 sequence is 12 residues long. CDR1 is MNHEY, CDR2 SVGAGI, per germline.

The chain carries TRBV6-5 and TRBJ2-3; tentatively, D is TRBD1 (6 bases). V lost 6 bases to trimming and J lost 3 bases, with 10 bases between them. This CDR3 has 13 amino acids. Germline V CDR1 and CDR2: MNHEY, SVGAGI. CDR3 DNA sequence: TGTGCCAGCAGCCTCGACAGGACAGATACGCAGTATTTT. Amino acid sequence: CASSLDRTDTQYF.

V is TRBV28 and J is TRBJ1-5; 10 nucleotides match TRBD1. This CDR3 region has 17 residues. With V trimmed by 5 bases and J by 4 bases, 11 bases remained unmatched. Germline V gene lookup returns CDR1 MDHEN and CDR2 SYDVKM. Here the CDR3 DNA reads TGTGCCAGCAGTGCTCTCACGACAGGGGGCGAGAATCAGCCCCAGCATTTT. This gives the protein CASSALTTGGENQPQHF.

The chain has TRBV10-3 and TRBJ1-3; D is ambiguous. This CDR3 contains 15 residues. Germline lookup yields CDR1 ENHRY and CDR2 SYGVKD. Trimming pared 0 bases from V and 8 bases from J, leaving 14 bases between. The CDR3 bases are TGTGCCATCAGTGAGTCGAAGCGGCAGCTGGACACCATATATTTT. Translation: CAISESKRQLDTIYF.

The sample holds one count of this clone. The chain is built from TRBV3-1 (or the pseudogene TRBV3-2) and TRBJ2-5; 7 bases agree with TRBD2. Germline loops: CDR1 LGHDT, CDR2 YNNKEL (reference sequence). The CDR3 has 14 residues. V trimming: 2 bases; J trimming: 2 bases; junction bases outside the gene matches: 2. CDR3 in amino acids: CASSQSGVQETQYF. The CDR3 nucleotides are TGTGCCAGCAGCCAAAGCGGGGTACAAGAGACCCAGTACTTC.

The chain is built from TRBV2 and TRBJ2-5; 10 bases agree with TRBD2. Trimming cost V 4 bases and J 5 bases; bases outside gene matches: 7. CDR1 is SNHLY, CDR2 FYNNEI, per germline. CDR3 size: 15 residues. This CDR3 is CASSVLAGGWETQYF. The CDR3 DNA follows: TGTGCCAGCAGTGTCTTAGCGGGGGGCTGGGAGACCCAGTACTTC.

The V and J genes are TRBV11-2 and TRBJ2-2; D is possibly TRBD2 (5 bases). This CDR3 is 12 amino acids long. Trimming left V 1 base short and J 10 bases short, with 7 bases between. Germline CDR1 reads SGHAT; CDR2 reads FQNNGV. The CDR3 DNA sequence: TGTGCCAGCAGCTTAGGAGGGCTGGAGCTGTTTTTT. Translation: CASSLGGLELFF.

The chain links TRBV19 to TRBJ2-6, with D hard to call. This CDR3 region has 15 residues. The germline V gene encodes CDR1 LNHDA and CDR2 SQIVND (reference sequence). The germline V and J ends were trimmed by 4 bases and 2 bases, with 9 bases remaining between them. The DNA of the CDR3 is TGTGCCAGTAGTACCCCCCATCCTGGGGCCAACGTCCTGACTTTC. Translated, it gives CASSTPHPGANVLTF.

The chain carries TRBV25-1 and TRBJ1-1; D is undetermined. The CDR3 covers 13 residues. Germline V gene lookup returns CDR1 MGHDK and CDR2 SYGVNS. V shed 5 bases and J shed 4 bases, with 11 bases lying between them. The CDR3 DNA sequence: TGTGCCAGCAGTCCCCGAACGGGCACTGAAGCTTTCTTT. Translation gives CASSPRTGTEAFF.